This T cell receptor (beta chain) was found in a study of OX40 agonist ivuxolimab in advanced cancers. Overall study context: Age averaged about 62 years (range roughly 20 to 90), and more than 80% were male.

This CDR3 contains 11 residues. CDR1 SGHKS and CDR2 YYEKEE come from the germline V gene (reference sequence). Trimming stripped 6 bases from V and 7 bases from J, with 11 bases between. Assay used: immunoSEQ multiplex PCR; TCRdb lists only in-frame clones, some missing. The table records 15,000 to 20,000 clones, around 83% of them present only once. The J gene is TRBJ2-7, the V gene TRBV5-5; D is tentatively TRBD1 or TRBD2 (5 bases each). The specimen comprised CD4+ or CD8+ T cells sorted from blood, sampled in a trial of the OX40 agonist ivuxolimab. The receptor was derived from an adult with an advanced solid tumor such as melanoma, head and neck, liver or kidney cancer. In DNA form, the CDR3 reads TGTGCCAGCACCCTTGGGGGAGAGCAGTACTTC. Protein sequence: CASTLGGEQYF.